Each of the 19 T cell receptor beta chains below was sequenced from the same sample in a study of T cell changes during pregnancy in multiple sclerosis. Sequenced by immunoSEQ multiplex PCR; TCRdb stores in-frame clones only, minus some. There are about 60,000 clones in the sample; about 90% occur only once, and nearly 0.5% lies in the top ten. This sample comprised CD4+ T cells from peripheral blood mononuclear cells, obtained after pregnancy. The receptors here all came from a female donor in good health, enrolled as a control in a pregnancy study.

The gene calls are TRBV27 and TRBJ1-5, with 8 bases fitting TRBD1. Unmatched junction bases numbered 4, after V lost 9 bases and J lost 6 bases. The V gene's germline CDR1 is MNHEY and CDR2 SMNVEV (reference sequence). The CDR3 is made up of 12 amino acids. CDR3 sequence (DNA): TGTGCCAGTCAGGGGGCGGGTCAGCCCCAGCATTTT. It codes for CASQGAGQPQHF.

This clone was counted once. The V and J genes are TRBV9 and TRBJ2-1; the D gene is possibly TRBD2 (6 bases). V lost 0 bases to trimming and J lost 2 bases, with 12 bases between them. In germline, CDR1 is SGDLS, CDR2 YYNGEE. CDR3 length: 16 residues. DNA of the CDR3: TGTGCCAGCAGCGTAGGGGGAGGTGGGCCCTACAATGAGCAGTTCTTC. It yields the protein CASSVGGGGPYNEQFF. The full variable domain, its missing parts supplied by reference TRBV9 and TRBJ2-1, is DSGVTQTPKHLITATGQRVTLRCSPRSGDLSVYWYQQSLDQGLQFLIQYYNGEERAKGNILERFSAQQFPDLHSELNLSSLELGDSALYFCASSVGGGGPYNEQFFGPGTRLTVL.

J is TRBJ2-1 and V is TRBV7-9; possible D gene TRBD1, 6 bases. With 4 bases removed from V and 3 bases from J, the gap between germline ends came to 13 bases. CDR1 and CDR2 (germline): SEHNR, FQNEAQ (reference sequence). The CDR3 runs to 15 residues. In DNA form, the CDR3 reads TGTGCCAGCAGCTCCATCCGAGGGGGCTACAATGAGCAGTTCTTC. It is translated as CASSSIRGGYNEQFF.

This clone has just one count. This rearrangement joins TRBV30 to TRBJ1-2; D gene uncertain. CDR3 length: 12 amino acids. V shed 4 bases and J shed 4 bases, with 10 bases lying between them. Germline values: CDR1 GTSNPN, CDR2 SVGIG (reference sequence). The CDR3 sequence: CAWTSGSYGYTF. CDR3 bases: TGTGCCTGGACGTCGGGGAGCTATGGCTACACCTTC.

This clone was seen only a few times. The V and J genes are TRBV30 and TRBJ1-1; no reliable D call. CDR3 length: 14 amino acids. V lost 3 bases, J lost 5 bases, and 16 bases lay in between. In germline, CDR1 is GTSNPN, CDR2 SVGIG (reference sequence). The CDR3 sequence: CAWSPLNGRTEAFF. In DNA form, the CDR3 reads TGTGCCTGGAGCCCCCTGAACGGGAGGACTGAAGCTTTCTTT. Full variable domain (outside the CDR3, taken from reference TRBV30 and TRBJ1-1): SQTIHQWPATLVQPVGSPLSLECTVEGTSNPNLYWYRQAAGRGLQLLFYSVGIGQISSEVPQNLSASRPQDRQFILSSKKLLLSDSGFYLCAWSPLNGRTEAFFGQGTRLTVV.

V gene TRBV18 combines with J gene TRBJ1-2; D uncertain. In germline, CDR1 is KGHSH, CDR2 LQKENI. Trimming pared 2 bases from V and 6 bases from J, leaving 4 bases between. The CDR3 has 11 residues. DNA of the CDR3: TGTGCCAGCTCACCAGAGAATGGCTACACCTTC. This gives the protein CASSPENGYTF. The full variable domain, completed using reference TRBV18 and TRBJ1-2, is NAGVMQNPRHLVRRRGQEARLRCSPMKGHSHVYWYRQLPEEGLKFMVYLQKENIIDESGMPKERFSAEFPKEGPSILRIQQVVRGDSAAYFCASSPENGYTFGSGTRLTVV.

This clone was picked up a small number of times. DNA for the CDR3: TGTGCCATCCCGAACGGAGACTATGGCTACACCTTC. It translates to CAIPNGDYGYTF. The genes are TRBV19 and TRBJ1-2; D uncertain. The V gene's germline CDR1 is LNHDA and CDR2 SQIVND (reference sequence). The CDR3 runs 12 residues. Between the trimmed V and J ends, which lost 10 bases and 3 bases, there was a span of 12 bases.

The CDR3 region is CASSVHLIPGTEAFF. In DNA form, the CDR3 reads TGTGCCAGCAGCGTCCACCTTATTCCCGGGACAGAAGCTTTCTTT. The V gene is TRBV9, the J gene TRBJ1-1; TRBD1 might be the D (6 bases). V was shortened by 2 bases and J by 8 bases, with 19 bases between the two germline ends. The CDR3 has 15 amino acids. CDR1 and CDR2 (germline): SGDLS, YYNGEE.

The chain combines TRBV18 with TRBJ2-7, with a tentative D call TRBD1 (5 bases). The germline V gene encodes CDR1 KGHSH and CDR2 LQKENI. Trimming took off 4 bases at V and 1 base at J, with 14 bases between the two ends. There are 15 residues in the CDR3. The CDR3: CASSLLTVRSYEQYF. DNA of the CDR3: TGTGCCAGCTCACTACTGACAGTCCGATCCTACGAGCAGTACTTC.

The V call is TRBV11-2, the J call TRBJ2-3, with a possible D match to TRBD2 (6 bases). The germline V and J ends were trimmed by 1 base and 4 bases, with 15 bases remaining between them. The germline V gene has CDR1 SGHAT and CDR2 FQNNGV. The CDR3 has 16 residues. CDR3 loop: CASSLGGRRGADTQYF. Written as DNA, the CDR3 is TGTGCCAGCAGCTTAGGGGGACGGCGGGGAGCAGATACGCAGTATTTT.

CDR3 residues: CSVTPDRGFTEAFF. The CDR3 region has the DNA TGCAGCGTAACCCCGGACAGGGGTTTTACTGAAGCTTTCTTT. The V gene is TRBV29-1, the J gene TRBJ1-1, with 9 nucleotides matching TRBD1. From germline, CDR1 is SQVTM and CDR2 ANQGSEA. Germline trimming cut 6 bases from V and 5 bases from J; bases unmatched to any gene: 10. This CDR3 has 14 residues.

This rearrangement joins TRBV9 to TRBJ2-4; 11 bases match TRBD1. The CDR3 is 15 residues long. V dropped 3 bases and J dropped 8; count of bases not matched to a gene: 7. CDR1 and CDR2 from the germline V gene are SGDLS and YYNGEE. The CDR3: CASSGTGGITDIQYF. For the CDR3, the DNA is TGTGCCAGCAGCGGGACAGGGGGCATCACAGACATTCAGTACTTC.

The V call is TRBV6-5, the J call TRBJ2-7; the match to TRBD1 covers 9 bases. The CDR3 covers 14 residues. The J segment lost 3 bases and the V segment lost 5 bases, leaving 5 bases of the junction unmatched. Per the germline V gene, CDR1 is MNHEY and CDR2 is SVGAGI. CDR3 protein: CASSDHRGLYEQYF. CDR3 sequence (DNA): TGTGCCAGCAGTGACCACAGGGGGCTCTACGAGCAGTACTTC.

The V gene is TRBV4-2, the J gene TRBJ1-5; 7 bases map to TRBD1. V gave up 4 bases and J gave up 4 bases; unmatched junction bases: 7. The CDR3 length is 15 residues. Germline values: CDR1 LGHNA, CDR2 YNFKEQ. CDR3 nucleotide sequence: TGTGCCAGCAGCCTAAGACAGGGATGGAATCAGCCCCAGCATTTT. Residues: CASSLRQGWNQPQHF.

This rearrangement joins TRBV4-2 to TRBJ1-1; no clear D gene. Germline CDR1 is LGHNA and CDR2 is YNFKEQ. Trimming removed 4 bases from V and 1 base from J, with 10 bases in between. The CDR3 runs to 14 residues. As DNA, the CDR3 is TGTGCCAGCAGCCCCGCCACAGAGAACACTGAAGCTTTCTTT. As protein: CASSPATENTEAFF.

The chain employs TRBV19 and TRBJ1-1; D is possibly TRBD1 (5 bases). V was pared by 4 bases and J by 1 base, with 16 bases between. The CDR3 runs 16 residues. In germline, CDR1 is LNHDA, CDR2 SQIVND (reference sequence). The CDR3 nucleotides read TGTGCCAGTAGTACTCCTGCGGGACGGGGGAACACTGAAGCTTTCTTT. It codes for CASSTPAGRGNTEAFF.

Concerning this clone: The junction departs from germline at one end; a sequencing error may be responsible. The genes are TRBV6-6 and TRBJ2-1; D is ambiguous. The CDR3 runs 10 residues. CDR1 is MNHNY, CDR2 SVGAGI, per germline (reference sequence). CDR3 sequence reads: CASSNNEQFF. CDR3 nucleotides: TGTGCCAGCTCCAACAATGAGCAGTTCTTC.

The chain links TRBV4-1 to TRBJ1-1, with D unresolved. Per the germline V gene, CDR1 is MGHRA and CDR2 is YSYEKL. This CDR3 region has 16 residues. The V end lost 2 bases, the J end lost 1 base, and 14 bases lay between the germline ends. The chain's CDR3 is CASSQPLRHGNTEAFF. CDR3 coding DNA: TGCGCCAGCAGCCAACCCCTTCGACACGGGAACACTGAAGCTTTCTTT.

The chain recombines TRBV14 with TRBJ1-3, with a tentative D call TRBD1 (5 bases). Germline values: CDR1 SGHDN, CDR2 FVKESK. The length of the CDR3 is 13 residues. V lost 4 bases, J lost 8 bases, and 12 bases lay in between. The CDR3 sequence is CASSRTQGYTIYF. The DNA of the CDR3 is TGTGCCAGCAGCCGAACCCAGGGTTACACCATATATTTT.